Listed here are 18 T cell receptor beta chains from one sample, sequenced in a study of blood T cell repertoires in COVID-19. Clones were sequenced by immunoSEQ multiplex PCR, and TCRdb holds only the in-frame ones, with some missing. The sample yields over 350,000 clones, about 90% seen once. The source material was PBMCs or T cells enriched from blood (not recorded which). The source of these receptors is a woman aged 18-29 years with acute COVID-19.

The rearrangement uses TRBV10-3 and TRBJ2-3; 11 nucleotides agree with TRBD1. This CDR3 region has 16 residues. The V gene's germline CDR1 is ENHRY and CDR2 SYGVKD. J lost 2 bases, V lost 3 bases, and 4 bases had no gene match. In nucleotides, the CDR3 is TGTGCCATCAGTGACGGACAGGGGGCGATCACAGATACGCAGTATTTT. Translation: CAISDGQGAITDTQYF.

This chain links TRBV10-3 with TRBJ2-7; 8 bases line up with TRBD2. CDR3 length: 13 residues. Germline CDR1 reads ENHRY; CDR2 reads SYGVKD. Losses at the gene ends were 8 bases for V and 5 bases for J; bases not matched to a gene: 8. The CDR3 sequence: CAIGGEAGDEQYF. CDR3 bases: TGTGCCATCGGGGGGGAAGCGGGAGACGAGCAGTACTTC.

This chain connects TRBV2 to TRBJ2-2; a weak D match, TRBD1 (5 bases). This CDR3 spans 14 amino acids. The V and J ends lost 6 bases and 0 bases respectively, with 8 bases between them. CDR1 is SNHLY, CDR2 FYNNEI, per germline. The CDR3 spells CASRQGANTGELFF. Here the CDR3 DNA reads TGTGCCAGCAGGCAGGGCGCGAACACCGGGGAGCTGTTTTTT. The complete variable domain, with remaining parts taken from reference TRBV2 and TRBJ2-2, reads EPEVTQTPSHQVTQMGQEVILRCVPISNHLYFYWYRQILGQKVEFLVSFYNNEISEKSEIFDDQFSVERPDGSNFTLKIRSTKLEDSAMYFCASRQGANTGELFFGEGSRLTVL.

V is TRBV29-1 and J is TRBJ1-4, with 12 bases aligning to TRBD1. The CDR3 spans 14 residues. V trimming: 7 bases; J trimming: 5 bases; junction bases outside the gene matches: 5. From germline, CDR1 is SQVTM and CDR2 ANQGSEA. DNA of the CDR3: TGCAGCGCCGGGACAGGGGGCCGCAATGAAAAACTGTTTTTT. Translating it yields CSAGTGGRNEKLFF.

J is TRBJ2-7 and V is TRBV20-1; 9 bases match TRBD1. Germline CDR1 DFQATT, CDR2 SNEGSKA (reference sequence). The CDR3 consists of 15 residues. With 3 bases clipped from V and 0 bases from J, the junction kept 6 bases outside the gene matches. CDR3 DNA: TGCAGTGCTAGTGGACAGGGGACCTTCTCCTACGAGCAGTACTTC. Encoded protein: CSASGQGTFSYEQYF.

The chain joins TRBV6-4 to TRBJ2-3, with a tentative D call TRBD2 (5 bases). The germline V gene has CDR1 MRHNA and CDR2 SNTAGT. Trimming took off 0 bases at V and 4 bases at J, with 17 bases between the two ends. The CDR3 has 17 residues. CDR3 bases: TGTGCCAGCAGTGACTCGAAGTCCGGGGATGGGGCAGATACGCAGTATTTT. Residues: CASSDSKSGDGADTQYF.

The chain carries TRBV18 and TRBJ1-6, with D unclear. The CDR3 consists of 15 residues. The germline V and J ends were trimmed by 6 bases and 7 bases, with 16 bases remaining between them. Germline V CDR1 and CDR2: KGHSH, LQKENI. Here the CDR3 reads CASSSSEVRNSPLHF. The CDR3, as DNA: TGTGCCAGCTCTTCCTCGGAGGTGCGGAATTCACCCCTCCACTTT.

The table lists this clone with a few counts. The rearrangement joins TRBV9 to TRBJ2-7; D ambiguous. V lost 4 bases, J lost 2 bases, and 13 bases lay in between. CDR3 length: 14 amino acids. Germline CDR1 reads SGDLS; CDR2 reads YYNGEE. CDR3 bases: TGTGCCAGCAGCCCGATCGACTCACCCTACGAGCAGTACTTC. The encoded protein is CASSPIDSPYEQYF.

The chain links TRBV12-3 or TRBV12-4 to TRBJ2-5, with TRBD2 matching 7 bases. This CDR3 comprises 13 residues. Trimming removed 5 bases from V and 2 bases from J; junction bases left unmatched: 2. CDR3 loop: CASSPAGQETQYF. The CDR3 nucleotides read TGTGCCAGCAGTCCAGCGGGGCAAGAGACCCAGTACTTC.

This chain joins TRBV7-2 and TRBJ2-1; 10 bases are a match to TRBD2. This CDR3 comprises 15 residues. The germline V gene has CDR1 SGHTA and CDR2 FQGNSA. Losses at the gene ends were 4 bases for V and 11 bases for J; bases not matched to a gene: 11. CDR3 nucleotides: TGTGCCAGCAGCTCTCCGGGACTAGCGTTGAAAAAGCAGTTCTTC. It encodes CASSSPGLALKKQFF.

The chain recombines TRBV12-3 or TRBV12-4 with TRBJ2-7; D might be TRBD2 (6 bases). Trimming stripped 5 bases from V and 6 bases from J, with 11 bases between. This CDR3 region has 12 residues. CDR3 residues: CASSRGTREQYF. CDR3 DNA: TGTGCCAGCAGTCGCGGGACTCGCGAGCAGTACTTC.

The count of this clone is one. The V gene is TRBV5-1, the J gene TRBJ2-5; 13 positions agree with TRBD2. This CDR3 region has 18 residues. Trimming cost V 4 bases and J 4 bases; bases outside gene matches: 13. The germline V gene encodes CDR1 SGHRS and CDR2 YFSETQ. CDR3 residues: CASSLGLAGAVQAETQYF. The CDR3 nucleotides read TGCGCCAGCAGCCTAGGACTAGCGGGAGCGGTTCAGGCAGAGACCCAGTACTTC.

The chain has TRBV7-9 and TRBJ2-2; a weak D match, TRBD2 (6 bases). The V end was cut by 1 base, the J end by 5 bases, with 11 bases between. Germline CDR1 SEHNR, CDR2 FQNEAQ (reference sequence). The CDR3 length is 15 residues. The CDR3 here is CASSLGDSRTGELFF. CDR3 DNA: TGTGCCAGCAGCTTAGGGGACTCGCGGACCGGGGAGCTGTTTTTT.

This clone appeared once. The chain couples TRBV6-5 to TRBJ2-1; 14 nucleotides match TRBD2. Germline V gene lookup returns CDR1 MNHEY and CDR2 SVGAGI. The CDR3 extends over 15 amino acids. V lost 5 bases and J lost 8; bases outside the gene matches: 5. The DNA of the CDR3 is TGTGCCAGCAGTACGGGACTAGCGGGAGTCTATGAGCAGTTCTTC. This gives the protein CASSTGLAGVYEQFF.

This chain links TRBV15 with TRBJ2-3; 13 bases map to TRBD2. The CDR3 is 17 residues long. With 2 bases clipped from V and 6 bases from J, the junction kept 8 bases outside the gene matches. In germline, CDR1 is LNHNV, CDR2 YYDKDF (reference sequence). As DNA, the CDR3 is TGTGCCACCAGCAGATCTCGGACTAGCGGGAGAACTGATACGCAGTATTTT. Translated, it gives CATSRSRTSGRTDTQYF.

As to this clone: A much larger clone differs from this one at a single base, so this may be a read error. The chain employs TRBV5-6 and TRBJ2-4; 10 nucleotides align to TRBD2. The V segment lost 3 bases and the J segment 5 bases; nucleotides outside the gene matches: 2. Per the germline V gene, CDR1 is SGHDT and CDR2 is YYEEEE. The CDR3 covers 14 residues. CDR3 protein: CASSSGLAENIQYF. In nucleotides, the CDR3 is TGTGCCAGCAGCTCCGGACTAGCGGAAAACATTCAGTACTTC.

The chain carries TRBV11-2 and TRBJ1-1, with 7 bases lining up with TRBD1. Losses at the gene ends were 5 bases for V and 0 bases for J; bases not matched to a gene: 9. Germline V gene sequence: CDR1 SGHAT, CDR2 FQNNGV. CDR3 length equals 16 residues. CDR3 in amino acids: CASSILTGPMNTEAFF. In nucleotides, the CDR3 is TGTGCCAGCAGCATACTGACAGGGCCCATGAACACTGAAGCTTTCTTT.

The chain is built from TRBV12-3 or TRBV12-4 and TRBJ2-5; no definite D call. CDR3 length equals 11 residues. The V end lost 3 bases, the J end lost 5 bases, and 4 bases lay between the germline ends. CDR3: CASSFSETQYF. CDR3 DNA sequence: TGTGCCAGCAGTTTTTCGGAGACCCAGTACTTC.